These 24 T cell receptor beta chains originate from one sample sequenced in a study of blood T cell repertoires in COVID-19. Clones were sequenced by immunoSEQ multiplex PCR, and TCRdb holds only the in-frame ones, with some missing. This table holds roughly 150,000 clones, roughly 86% found once. What was sequenced was peripheral blood. The source is a human donor in a cohort sampled during active COVID-19.

The chain uses TRBV5-6 and TRBJ2-4; D call uncertain. The CDR3 loop spans 15 amino acids. Looked up from germline, CDR1 is SGHDT and CDR2 is YYEEEE. V was clipped by 2 bases and J by 0 bases, with 9 bases between them. CDR3 residues: CASSFPAGAKNIQYF. In nucleotides, the CDR3 is TGTGCCAGCAGCTTTCCTGCAGGAGCCAAAAACATTCAGTACTTC.

This sequence joins TRBV11-2 and TRBJ2-7; the match to TRBD1 covers 10 bases. Losses at the gene ends were 3 bases for V and 6 bases for J; bases not matched to a gene: 5. This CDR3 is built from 14 residues. Germline V lookup: CDR1 SGHAT, CDR2 FQNNGV. This CDR3 is CASSFFGTGAEQYF. DNA of the CDR3: TGTGCCAGCAGCTTTTTCGGGACAGGGGCCGAGCAGTACTTC.

As for this clone: An end of the junction differs from the germline gene, which may be a read error. The chain couples TRBV5-1 to TRBJ1-1; D is possibly TRBD1 (6 bases). The V gene's germline CDR1 is SGHRS and CDR2 YFSETQ. The CDR3 is 15 amino acids. The CDR3 nucleotides read TGCGCCCGCAGCTTGGGGGCGGGGGGCTACGCTGAAGCTTTCTTT. Residues: CARSLGAGGYAEAFF.

This chain links TRBV5-8 with TRBJ2-6, with 15 bases fitting TRBD2. Germline trimming cut 3 bases from V and 14 bases from J; bases unmatched to any gene: 3. The germline V gene has CDR1 SGHTS and CDR2 YDEGEE. This CDR3 contains 14 residues. The DNA of the CDR3 is TGTGCCAGCAGCTCGGGACTAGCGGGGGGACTCCTGACTTTC. This gives the protein CASSSGLAGGLLTF.

The chain links TRBV11-2 to TRBJ1-1, with D unclear. Trimming left V 5 bases short and J 1 base short, with 8 bases between. The CDR3 totals 13 residues. Germline CDR1 is SGHAT and CDR2 is FQNNGV. The CDR3 spells CASSRLRNTEAFF. The CDR3 region has the DNA TGTGCCAGCAGCCGACTGAGGAACACTGAAGCTTTCTTT.

The rearrangement joins TRBV19 to TRBJ2-1, with 13 bases identical to TRBD2. V shed 5 bases, J shed 6 bases, and the junction held 16 bases outside the gene matches. The CDR3 spans 19 residues. Germline V lookup: CDR1 LNHDA, CDR2 SQIVND (reference sequence). DNA for the CDR3: TGTGCCAGTAGTCCCTTAGAACCGGGACTAGCGGGATCGGTCAATGAGCAGTTCTTC. Its protein product is CASSPLEPGLAGSVNEQFF.

CDR3 amino acids: CASSPGRGRGYTF. The CDR3 DNA sequence: TGTGCCAGCAGCCCGGGGAGGGGCCGCGGCTACACCTTC. The genes are TRBV7-9 and TRBJ1-2, with a possible D match to TRBD1 (5 bases). CDR3 length: 13 amino acids. Trimming took off 5 bases at V and 8 bases at J, with 15 bases between the two ends. Germline-derived CDR1 and CDR2 are SEHNR and FQNEAQ (reference sequence).

This chain uses TRBV7-8 with TRBJ2-5; TRBD1 matches at 9 bases. CDR3 size: 14 residues. Germline CDR1 is SGHVS and CDR2 is FQNEAQ. V trimming: 5 bases; J trimming: 2 bases; junction bases outside the gene matches: 3. The CDR3 region is CASSTGTGQETQYF. The CDR3 coding sequence is TGTGCCAGCAGCACCGGGACAGGGCAAGAGACCCAGTACTTC.

The chain uses TRBV9 and TRBJ1-2; TRBD1 matches 8 bases. Germline V gene data show CDR1 as SGDLS and CDR2 as YYNGEE. This CDR3 is built from 16 residues. After removal of 6 bases from V and 7 bases from J, the junction contained 17 bases not matched to a gene. DNA for the CDR3: TGTGCCAGCACCGCTGAATATTCGCAGGGGGCGAGTGGCTACACCTTC. It yields the protein CASTAEYSQGASGYTF.

The chain is built from TRBV28 and TRBJ1-5; TRBD1 might be the D (5 bases). This CDR3 contains 13 residues. Germline-derived CDR1 and CDR2 are MDHEN and SYDVKM. Trimming removed 7 bases at V and 4 bases at J, with 11 bases between. CDR3 sequence: CASTSGPNQPQHF. CDR3 DNA sequence: TGTGCCAGCACCTCAGGGCCTAATCAGCCCCAGCATTTT.

The genes are TRBV2 and TRBJ1-6; tentative D call: TRBD1 (6 bases). CDR3 length equals 12 residues. Trimming took off 6 bases at V and 7 bases at J, with 7 bases between the two ends. The germline V gene has CDR1 SNHLY and CDR2 FYNNEI. This CDR3 is CASRDSNSPLHF. For the CDR3, the DNA is TGTGCCAGCAGGGACAGCAATTCACCCCTCCACTTT.

The V call is TRBV6-5, the J call TRBJ2-1; D remains unclear. The length of the CDR3 is 15 residues. V was cut by 5 bases and J by 0 bases, with 11 bases left in between. The germline V gene encodes CDR1 MNHEY and CDR2 SVGAGI. CDR3 nucleotide sequence: TGTGCCAGCAGTCAATTACAGAGCTCCTACAATGAGCAGTTCTTC. Protein: CASSQLQSSYNEQFF.

V and J are TRBV24-1 and TRBJ1-1; 8 bases are shared with TRBD1. The CDR3 runs 18 residues. Losses at the gene ends were 2 bases for V and 1 base for J; bases not matched to a gene: 11. Germline CDR1 and CDR2: KGHDR and SFDVKD. The CDR3 sequence is CATSDYTGTGMENTEAFF. CDR3 sequence (DNA): TGTGCCACCAGTGATTACACCGGGACAGGAATGGAGAACACTGAAGCTTTCTTT.

This chain connects TRBV5-4 to TRBJ1-1; the D gene is possibly TRBD1 (6 bases). CDR1 is SGHNT and CDR2 is YYREEE in the germline V gene (reference sequence). The CDR3 consists of 14 residues. Trimming shortened V by 4 bases and J by 1 base, and 11 bases separated the two germline ends. CDR3 loop: CASSPGQRNTEAFF. The CDR3 nucleotides read TGTGCCAGCAGCCCAGGACAGCGGAACACTGAAGCTTTCTTT.

The chain has TRBV27 and TRBJ2-3, with 13 bases matching TRBD2. Germline V gives CDR1 MNHEY, CDR2 SMNVEV (reference sequence). Unmatched junction bases numbered 4, after V lost 2 bases and J lost 2 bases. This CDR3 spans 17 amino acids. CDR3 sequence: CASSLGGLAGSTDTQYF. The CDR3 DNA reads as TGTGCCAGCAGTTTAGGGGGACTAGCGGGGTCCACAGATACGCAGTATTTT.

The gene calls are TRBV7-8 and TRBJ2-5; D is perhaps TRBD2 (7 bases). Trimming took 7 bases from V and 5 from J, leaving 17 bases between them. The CDR3 runs 14 residues. Per the germline V gene, CDR1 is SGHVS and CDR2 is FQNEAQ. The CDR3 nucleotides read TGTGCCAGCACCGATGGGGGGGCGCACGAGACCCAGTACTTC. Translation gives CASTDGGAHETQYF.

The J gene is TRBJ1-5, the V gene TRBV28; TRBD1 agrees at 9 bases. The CDR3 contains 17 residues. Germline V lookup: CDR1 MDHEN, CDR2 SYDVKM. The ends lost 3 bases at V and 4 bases at J; junction bases unmatched: 10. CDR3: CASSLRDRVLLNQPQHF. CDR3 sequence (DNA): TGTGCCAGCAGTTTGAGGGACAGGGTCCTATTAAATCAGCCCCAGCATTTT.

J is TRBJ2-5 and V is TRBV4-1, with TRBD1 identical over 8 bases. The CDR3 sequence is 15 residues long. V trimming: 0 bases; J trimming: 5 bases; junction bases outside the gene matches: 5. Germline loops: CDR1 MGHRA, CDR2 YSYEKL. CDR3 bases: TGCGCCAGCAGCCAAGAAACCCGGACAGGGGAGACCCAGTACTTC. Encoded protein: CASSQETRTGETQYF.

V is TRBV6-5 and J is TRBJ1-4; 8 positions agree with TRBD1. The germline V gene encodes CDR1 MNHEY and CDR2 SVGAGI. This CDR3 region has 13 residues. Germline trimming cut 5 bases from V and 7 bases from J; bases unmatched to any gene: 3. CDR3 sequence: CASSPGQGEKLFF. For the CDR3, the DNA is TGTGCCAGCAGTCCCGGACAGGGTGAAAAACTGTTTTTT.

V is TRBV15 and J is TRBJ1-3; D gene unclear. Trimming stripped 5 bases from V and 0 bases from J, with 11 bases between. CDR3 length equals 15 residues. Germline assignment: CDR1 LNHNV and CDR2 YYDKDF (reference sequence). For the CDR3, the DNA is TGTGCCACCAGCGCAGCGCCGAGCTCTGGAAACACCATATATTTT. This codes for CATSAAPSSGNTIYF.

The chain joins TRBV7-9 to TRBJ1-5, with 8 bases aligning to TRBD1. This CDR3 is 14 amino acids long. Per germline, CDR1 SEHNR and CDR2 FQNEAQ (reference sequence). V shed 6 bases and J 4 bases; nucleotides not matched to a gene: 5. The CDR3 DNA follows: TGTGCCAGCAGTCAGGGGGCGTCAAATCAGCCCCAGCATTTT. This translates into CASSQGASNQPQHF.

The genes are TRBV7-2 and TRBJ1-1; D possibly corresponds to TRBD1 (6 bases). The V gene lost 5 bases and the J gene lost 7 bases, with 11 bases spanning the gap. The CDR3 consists of 12 residues. Per the germline V gene, CDR1 is SGHTA and CDR2 is FQGNSA. CDR3: CASSQGWSEAFF. CDR3 nucleotide sequence: TGTGCCAGCAGCCAGGGGTGGAGTGAAGCTTTCTTT.

The chain is built from TRBV28 and TRBJ1-5; 7 bases map to TRBD1. The CDR3 covers 16 residues. J lost 5 bases, V lost 4 bases, and 11 bases had no gene match. CDR1 is MDHEN and CDR2 is SYDVKM in the germline V gene. The CDR3 region is CASSSPGTATDQPQHF. In nucleotides, the CDR3 is TGTGCCAGCAGTTCCCCCGGGACAGCAACGGATCAGCCCCAGCATTTT.

In this sample, this clone turned up once. J is TRBJ2-3 and V is TRBV5-6; the D gene is possibly TRBD2 (6 bases). CDR1 and CDR2 from the germline V gene are SGHDT and YYEEEE. The ends were cut back, 2 bases at V and 4 bases at J, with 14 bases in the middle. This CDR3 region has 15 residues. This chain's CDR3 is CASSLGRRGSDTQYF. CDR3 bases: TGTGCCAGCAGCTTAGGTCGGCGGGGCTCAGATACGCAGTATTTT.